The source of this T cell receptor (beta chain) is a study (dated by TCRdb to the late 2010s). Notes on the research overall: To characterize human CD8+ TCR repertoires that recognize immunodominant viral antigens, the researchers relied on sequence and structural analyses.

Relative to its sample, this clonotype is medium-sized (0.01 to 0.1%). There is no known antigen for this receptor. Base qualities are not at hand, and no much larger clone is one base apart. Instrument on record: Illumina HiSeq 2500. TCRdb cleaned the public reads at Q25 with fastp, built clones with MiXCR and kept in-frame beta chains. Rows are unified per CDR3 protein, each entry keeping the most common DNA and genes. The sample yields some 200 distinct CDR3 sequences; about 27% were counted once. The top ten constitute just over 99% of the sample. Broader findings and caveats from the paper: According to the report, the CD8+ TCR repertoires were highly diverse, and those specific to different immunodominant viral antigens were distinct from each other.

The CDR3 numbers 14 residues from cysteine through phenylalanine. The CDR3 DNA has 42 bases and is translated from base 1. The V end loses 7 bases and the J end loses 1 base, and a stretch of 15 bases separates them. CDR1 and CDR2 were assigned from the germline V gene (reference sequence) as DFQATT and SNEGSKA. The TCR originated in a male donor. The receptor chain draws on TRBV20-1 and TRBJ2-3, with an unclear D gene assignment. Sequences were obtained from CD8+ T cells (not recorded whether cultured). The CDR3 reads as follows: CSDAGPLGTDTQYF. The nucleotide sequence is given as TGCAGTGATGCCGGCCCTCTAGGCACAGATACGCAGTATTTT.